A single sample gave rise to the 25 T cell receptor beta chains below, sequenced in a study of blood T cells in healthy people across ages. The use of a sample-barcoded 5' primer and a J-beta primer mix characterized a second PCR of about 6 to 11 cycles. MiXCR was run by TCRdb on the 5' RACE reads, yielding one entry per CDR3 protein. This sample has over a million distinct CDR3 sequences; under 30% occur once, and the top ten carry around 0.75%. These sequences were also reported in another study, on T cells of mothers and their children.

The sequenced sample consisted of blood. These receptors were obtained from a girl under 10 years old in good health.

This clonotype has just a few counts. This likely comes from a read error, as the CDR3 has no conserved phenylalanine or tryptophan at its end. The V gene is TRBV7-2, the J gene TRBJ2-1, with D perhaps TRBD2 (5 bases). The CDR3 consists of 15 residues. Trimming removed 1 base from V and 5 bases from J, with 12 bases in between. Germline V gene sequence: CDR1 SGHTA, CDR2 FQGNSA. This CDR3 reads CASSLGGGRHNEQFS. The CDR3, as DNA: TGTGCCAGCAGCTTAGGCGGAGGACGGCACAATGAGCAGTTCTCC.

This clonotype was observed a handful of times. This chain links TRBV13 with TRBJ2-7; TRBD2 matches at 7 bases. This CDR3 has 15 residues. CDR1 and CDR2 from the germline V gene are PRHDT and FYEKMQ (reference sequence). Trimming at V came to 4 bases and at J to 2 bases, leaving 8 bases not matched to a gene. The CDR3 sequence is CASSSVGLGAYEQYF. The CDR3 DNA reads TGTGCCAGCAGCTCGGTCGGACTAGGTGCCTACGAGCAGTACTTC.

The chain employs TRBV28 and TRBJ2-1; 10 nucleotides match TRBD1. The better agreement between TRBJ2-7 and the DNA end casts doubt on the J call. CDR3 length: 15 residues. The germline gives CDR1 MDHEN, CDR2 SYDVKM. For the CDR3, the DNA is TGTGCCAGCAGTCACCGGACAGGGGGTCGGTACGAGCAGTACTTC. This sequence encodes CASSHRTGGRYEQYF.

This clonotype was recorded at least ten times. One junction end does not reproduce the germline sequence, and a read error may be involved. The chain is built from TRBV5-1 and TRBJ2-5; 7 bases fit TRBD1. CDR1 and CDR2 from the germline V gene are SGHRS and YFSETQ. CDR3 length: 13 residues. The CDR3 protein is CASSLGQEETQYF. The CDR3 bases are TGTGCCAGCAGCCTAGGACAGGAAGAGACCCAGTACTTC. Full variable domain (outside the CDR3, taken from reference TRBV5-1 and TRBJ2-5): KAGVTQTPRYLIKTRGQQVTLSCSPISGHRSVSWYQQTPGQGLQFLFEYFSETQRNKGNFPGRFSGRQFSNSRSEMNVSTLELGDSALYLCASSLGQEETQYFGPGTRLLVL.

This clonotype has just a few counts. This sequence joins TRBV20-1 and TRBJ2-4; 10 positions match TRBD2. CDR1 and CDR2 from the germline V gene are DFQATT and SNEGSKA (reference sequence). This CDR3 is 15 amino acids long. The CDR3 DNA sequence: TGCCGCCTTAAAGGGCTAGCGGGGGACGGGGACATTCAGTACTTC. It translates to CRLKGLAGDGDIQYF.

The genes are TRBV5-1 and TRBJ2-7; D remains ambiguous. V lost 1 base and J lost 5, with 10 bases in between. CDR1 is SGHRS and CDR2 is YFSETQ in the germline V gene. There are 13 residues in the CDR3. The CDR3 DNA reads as TGCGCCAGCAGCTTGCCAAGTTTGGACGAGCAGTACTTC. Its translation: CASSLPSLDEQYF.

This clonotype occurred a few times. This chain joins TRBV10-3 and TRBJ2-1; tentative D call: TRBD2 (6 bases). The J call is uncertain, as TRBJ2-5 better fits the DNA end. The CDR3 runs to 16 residues. Germline V lookup: CDR1 ENHRY, CDR2 SYGVKD. CDR3 coding DNA: TGTGCCATCAGTGAGTCGCCGGCGGGATCGGGAGAGACCCAGTACTTC. This sequence encodes CAISESPAGSGETQYF.

This clonotype was detected ten times or more. A read error may produce the germline difference seen at one junction end. The chain's CDR3 is CASSLAGPYNEQFF. In nucleotides, the CDR3 is TGTGCCAGCAGTTTAGCGGGACCATACAATGAGCAGTTCTTC. The V call is TRBV7-2, the J call TRBJ2-1; 8 bases agree with TRBD2. Germline CDR1 is SGHTA and CDR2 is FQGNSA. This CDR3 is built from 14 residues.

This clonotype came up a few times. This sequence joins TRBV28 and TRBJ2-4; 9 bases are a match to TRBD2. CDR3 length equals 16 residues. The V and J ends lost 4 bases and 0 bases, in that order; junction bases with no gene match: 4. CDR1 MDHEN and CDR2 SYDVKM come from the germline V gene. This CDR3 reads CASSSSGTLAKNIQYF. The CDR3 nucleotides are TGTGCCAGCAGTTCTAGCGGGACTCTAGCCAAAAACATTCAGTACTTC.

This clonotype was counted between two and nine times. The chain combines TRBV29-1 with TRBJ1-1; possibly TRBD1 for D (6 bases). This CDR3 spans 14 amino acids. Per germline, CDR1 SQVTM and CDR2 ANQGSEA. The V end was cut by 4 bases, the J end by 3 bases, with 15 bases between. This CDR3 reads CSVATAQGYTEAFF. The CDR3 DNA reads as TGCAGCGTTGCCACGGCTCAGGGGTACACTGAAGCTTTCTTT.

The J gene is TRBJ2-3, the V gene TRBV12-3 or TRBV12-4, with TRBD2 identical over 12 bases. The CDR3 extends over 19 amino acids. V shed 6 bases, J shed 1 base, and the junction held 14 bases outside the gene matches. The CDR3 nucleotides are TGTGCCAGCAGACCCGGACTAGCGGGAAGCGTCTCTGGCACAGATACGCAGTATTTT. Translating gives CASRPGLAGSVSGTDTQYF.

The chain recombines TRBV3-1 with TRBJ2-1; 12 bases are a match to TRBD2. The CDR3 has 19 amino acids. V shed 0 bases, J shed 8 bases, and the junction held 14 bases outside the gene matches. Germline loops: CDR1 LGHDT, CDR2 YNNKEL (reference sequence). The CDR3, as DNA: TGTGCCAGCAGCCAAGAGGGGAGGTTAAGGACTAGCGGGATCGATGAGCAGTTCTTC. Translation: CASSQEGRLRTSGIDEQFF.

This clonotype has just a few counts. V usage is TRBV5-1 and J usage is TRBJ2-5; 7 bases line up with TRBD1. The J call may be wrong; the DNA end is better matched by TRBJ2-7. Germline lookup yields CDR1 SGHRS and CDR2 YFSETQ. The CDR3 contains 14 residues. This CDR3 is CASSVPTGTHEQYF. In nucleotides, the CDR3 is TGCGCCAGCAGCGTACCGACAGGGACCCACGAGCAGTACTTC.

In its sample, this clonotype was seen once. The CDR3 is CASSPGTSGVGELFF. For the CDR3, the DNA is TGTGCCAGCAGCCCGGGGACTAGCGGGGTCGGGGAGCTGTTTTTT. The chain joins TRBV7-6 to TRBJ2-2; TRBD2 agrees at 13 bases. The junction had 4 bases not matched to a gene; V was cut back by 5 bases and J by 7 bases. The CDR3 has 15 residues. CDR1 and CDR2 from the germline V gene are SGHVS and FNYEAQ.

This clonotype was detected only a few times. The rearrangement links TRBV7-9 to TRBJ2-7, with D possibly matching TRBD2 (5 bases). The CDR3 covers 15 residues. V was shortened by 5 bases and J by 3 bases, with 17 bases between the two germline ends. The germline V gene has CDR1 SEHNR and CDR2 FQNEAQ (reference sequence). Here the CDR3 reads CASSAGLALNYEQYF. The CDR3, as DNA: TGTGCCAGCAGCGCTGGACTTGCGCTAAACTACGAGCAGTACTTC.

This clonotype turned up a few times. The chain joins TRBV29-1 to TRBJ2-1; D gene unclear. Trimming cost V 4 bases and J 4 bases, with 17 bases left between them. CDR3 size: 15 residues. Germline V CDR1 and CDR2: SQVTM, ANQGSEA. The CDR3 bases are TGCAGCGTTGTTGATGGCAGACATACTTACAATGAGCAGTTCTTC. Translated, it gives CSVVDGRHTYNEQFF.

V is TRBV29-1 and J is TRBJ2-7; D gene unclear. V lost 6 bases and J 7 bases, leaving 13 bases between the germline ends. CDR1 SQVTM and CDR2 ANQGSEA come from the germline V gene. This CDR3 has 11 amino acids. This CDR3 reads CSVGETTEQYF. The CDR3 DNA reads TGCAGCGTCGGAGAGACCACAGAGCAGTACTTC.

This clonotype has a handful of counts. The CDR3 sequence is CASTQIVGTDQETQYF. CDR3 DNA: TGTGCCAGCACCCAAATCGTGGGGACAGATCAAGAGACCCAGTACTTC. The chain has TRBV12-3 or TRBV12-4 and TRBJ2-5, with 7 bases lining up with TRBD1. The CDR3 totals 16 residues. V gave up 7 bases and J gave up 2 bases; unmatched junction bases: 13.

This clonotype appeared a few times. CDR3 region: CASSDLGGLPYEQYF. CDR3 in DNA: TGTGCCAGCAGTGACCTCGGGGGACTCCCCTACGAGCAGTACTTC. This sequence joins TRBV27 and TRBJ2-5, with D tentatively TRBD2 (6 bases). The J call may not be correct, given that the DNA end is closer to TRBJ2-7. The CDR3 totals 15 residues. Germline assignment: CDR1 MNHEY and CDR2 SMNVEV (reference sequence).

The gene calls are TRBV20-1 and TRBJ2-5, with D possibly being TRBD1 or TRBD2 (6 bases each). The DNA end lines up better with TRBJ2-7; the J call may be wrong. Germline V gene data show CDR1 as DFQATT and CDR2 as SNEGSKA (reference sequence). The length of the CDR3 is 14 residues. In nucleotides, the CDR3 is TGCAGTGCTAGAGACCAGGGGACTCTCTACGAGCAGTACTTC. It translates to CSARDQGTLYEQYF.

This clonotype was detected only a few times. The CDR3 here is CSVDGAGWGYTF. As DNA, the CDR3 is TGCAGCGTTGACGGGGCCGGGTGGGGCTACACCTTC. This chain joins TRBV29-1 and TRBJ1-2; D is possibly TRBD1 (5 bases). There are 12 residues in the CDR3. Trimming pared 3 bases from V and 8 bases from J, leaving 13 bases between. The germline V gene encodes CDR1 SQVTM and CDR2 ANQGSEA. The entire variable domain, with the rest obtained from reference TRBV29-1 and TRBJ1-2, is as follows: SAVISQKPSRDICQRGTSLTIQCQVDSQVTMMFWYRQQPGQSLTLIATANQGSEATYESGFVIDKFPISRPNLTFSTLTVSNMSPEDSSIYLCSVDGAGWGYTFGSGTRLTVV.

This sequence joins TRBV4-2 and TRBJ1-2; D gene uncertain. V was pared by 0 bases and J by 8 bases, with 16 bases between. Looked up from germline, CDR1 is LGHNA and CDR2 is YNFKEQ. CDR3 length: 15 residues. CDR3 sequence: CASSQEDPLRGGYTF. The CDR3 DNA follows: TGTGCCAGCAGCCAAGAAGACCCCCTTCGAGGAGGCTACACCTTC.

The chain recombines TRBV12-3 or TRBV12-4 with TRBJ2-1; 10 bases line up with TRBD2. J was trimmed by 6 bases and V by 3 bases; bases with no gene match: 5. CDR3 length: 15 amino acids. The CDR3 nucleotides are TGTGCCAGCAGTTTTGCAGCGGGAGGGGTCAATGAGCAGTTCTTC. Protein product: CASSFAAGGVNEQFF.

This clonotype was seen at least ten times. The V call is TRBV20-1, the J call TRBJ1-2; D uncertain. V lost 3 bases and J lost 5, with 7 bases in between. The CDR3 runs 11 residues. Germline V gene data show CDR1 as DFQATT and CDR2 as SNEGSKA (reference sequence). CDR3 nucleotides: TGCAGTGCTAGTCGTGTATATGGCTACACCTTC. The encoded protein is CSASRVYGYTF.

J is TRBJ1-3 and V is TRBV6-6; the D is unclear. V was clipped by 6 bases and J by 4 bases, with 13 bases between them. The CDR3 has 14 residues. The V gene's germline CDR1 is MNHNY and CDR2 SVGAGI (reference sequence). Here the CDR3 DNA reads TGTGCCAGCAGGACCCACGGAGTAGGAAACACCATATATTTT. Translated, it gives CASRTHGVGNTIYF.